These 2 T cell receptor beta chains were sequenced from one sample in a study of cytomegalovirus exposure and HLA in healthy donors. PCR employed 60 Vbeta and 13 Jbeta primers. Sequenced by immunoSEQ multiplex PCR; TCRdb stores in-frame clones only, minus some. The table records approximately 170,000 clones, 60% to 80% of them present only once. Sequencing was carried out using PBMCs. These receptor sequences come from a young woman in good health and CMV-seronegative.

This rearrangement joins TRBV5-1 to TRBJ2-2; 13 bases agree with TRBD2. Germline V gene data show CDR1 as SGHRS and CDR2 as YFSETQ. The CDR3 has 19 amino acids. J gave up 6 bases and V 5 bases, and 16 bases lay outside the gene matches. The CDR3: CASRLGPGGLAGVPGELFF. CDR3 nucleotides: TGCGCCAGCAGACTAGGTCCCGGAGGACTAGCGGGAGTCCCCGGGGAGCTGTTTTTT.

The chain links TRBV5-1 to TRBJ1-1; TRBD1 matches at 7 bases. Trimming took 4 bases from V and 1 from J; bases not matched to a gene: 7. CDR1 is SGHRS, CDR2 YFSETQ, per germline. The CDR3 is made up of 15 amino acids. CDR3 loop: CASSGTTGKNTEAFF. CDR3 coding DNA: TGCGCCAGCAGCGGGACGACAGGGAAGAACACTGAAGCTTTCTTT.